This entry concerns a single T cell receptor (beta chain). Antigen: not known. This sample was included in a study of T cells after yellow fever vaccination. Whole-study results and caveats: When the response was secondary, it was weaker but reached its peak faster, day 5 versus 15.

TCRdb ran MiXCR on the 5' RACE reads and lists one entry per CDR3 protein. The table includes about 360,000 distinct CDR3 sequences, over 5% detected once. The sample in question was PBMCs, obtained 5 days after the yellow fever booster vaccination. This sequence originates from a man aged 25-45 years who received the YFV17D yellow fever vaccine.

In DNA, the CDR3 is TGCAGTGCTGGAACAGGGGATAGCAATCAGCCCCAGCATTTT. It yields the protein CSAGTGDSNQPQHF. The genes are TRBV20-1 and TRBJ1-5; 7 nucleotides match TRBD1. Germline V lookup: CDR1 DFQATT, CDR2 SNEGSKA (reference sequence). V lost 5 bases, J lost 0 bases, and 4 bases stayed unmatched. The CDR3 is 14 amino acids.